Following are 19 T cell receptor beta chains from one sample sequenced in a study of human CD8 memory T cell subsets. Construction of TCR beta libraries was accomplished by means of UMI-labeled 5' RACE. TCRdb re-called the 5' RACE reads; every CDR3 protein appears as one record, without DNA. The clone table shows fewer than 9,500 distinct CDR3 sequences, with the ten largest holding approximately 20%. Sequencing was performed on CD8+ T cells from PBMCs. These receptor sequences come from a human donor in good health.

This chain uses TRBV7-8 with TRBJ2-3; without DNA, the TCRdb call of TRBD2 cannot be checked. The germline V gene encodes CDR1 SGHVS and CDR2 FQNEAQ. CDR3 length: 19 residues. CDR3 loop: CASSLSLAGGMRRTDTQYF.

The V gene is TRBV5-1, the J gene TRBJ2-3; TCRdb proposes TRBD2, but this gene call is untestable without DNA. The CDR3 is 14 amino acids. Germline lookup yields CDR1 SGHRS and CDR2 YFSETQ. CDR3 amino acids: CASSLSGESDTQYF.

The rearrangement links TRBV7-6 to TRBJ2-1; checking the TCRdb D call of TRBD2 is not possible without DNA. This CDR3 region has 18 residues. Germline CDR1 is SGHVS and CDR2 is FNYEAQ. CDR3 residues: CASSPTSGRAIVYNEQFF.

The chain is built from TRBV2 and TRBJ2-6; TCRdb's assignment of TRBD1 cannot be checked, as there is no DNA. Germline-derived CDR1 and CDR2 are SNHLY and FYNNEI. The CDR3 loop spans 19 amino acids. The CDR3 region is CASSPRQGENPSGANVLTF. The full variable domain, completed using reference TRBV2 and TRBJ2-6, is EPEVTQTPSHQVTQMGQEVILRCVPISNHLYFYWYRQILGQKVEFLVSFYNNEISEKSEIFDDQFSVERPDGSNFTLKIRSTKLEDSAMYFCASSPRQGENPSGANVLTFGAGSRLTVL.

The chain employs TRBV7-6 and TRBJ2-7; as DNA is missing, the TRBD1 call by TCRdb cannot be tested. The CDR3 spans 15 residues. The germline V gene has CDR1 SGHVS and CDR2 FNYEAQ. CDR3 loop: CASSLRQGESYEQYF.

The chain employs TRBV5-5 and TRBJ2-7. Germline values: CDR1 SGHKS, CDR2 YYEKEE (reference sequence). CDR3 size: 13 residues. CDR3 loop: CASSLHSSYEQYF.

The chain combines TRBV10-3 with TRBJ2-7. Per the germline V gene, CDR1 is ENHRY and CDR2 is SYGVKD. There are 14 residues in the CDR3. The CDR3 reads CAIKNLEDSYEQYF.

V and J are TRBV10-3 and TRBJ2-7; TCRdb indicates TRBD2, and absent DNA this call remains unverified. The germline V gene has CDR1 ENHRY and CDR2 SYGVKD. The CDR3 is 16 residues long. CDR3: CAITGREAALVYEQYF.

This rearrangement joins TRBV30 to TRBJ2-5. The germline gives CDR1 GTSNPN, CDR2 SVGIG (reference sequence). This CDR3 has 14 residues. The chain's CDR3 is CAWSVPYHQETQYF. The whole variable domain, filled in from reference TRBV30 and TRBJ2-5, reads SQTIHQWPATLVQPVGSPLSLECTVEGTSNPNLYWYRQAAGRGLQLLFYSVGIGQISSEVPQNLSASRPQDRQFILSSKKLLLSDSGFYLCAWSVPYHQETQYFGPGTRLLVL.

Measured by frequency, this clonotype is medium-sized (0.01 to 0.1%). The V and J genes are TRBV29-1 and TRBJ2-5. Germline V lookup: CDR1 SQVTM, CDR2 ANQGSEA. The CDR3 covers 18 residues. CDR3 residues: CSVVYRWIEEEYQETQYF. The complete variable domain, with remaining parts taken from reference TRBV29-1 and TRBJ2-5, reads SAVISQKPSRDICQRGTSLTIQCQVDSQVTMMFWYRQQPGQSLTLIATANQGSEATYESGFVIDKFPISRPNLTFSTLTVSNMSPEDSSIYLCSVVYRWIEEEYQETQYFGPGTRLLVL.

CDR3 region: CASGLERSGGSTGELFF. This chain uses TRBV12-5 with TRBJ2-2; checking the TCRdb D call of TRBD2 is not possible without DNA. The CDR3 spans 17 residues. Germline assignment: CDR1 LGHNT and CDR2 FRNRAP. The full variable domain, with the rest looked up from reference TRBV12-5 and TRBJ2-2, is DARVTQTPRHKVTEMGQEVTMRCQPILGHNTVFWYRQTMMQGLELLAYFRNRAPLDDSGMPKDRFSAEMPDATLATLKIQPSEPRDSAVYFCASGLERSGGSTGELFFGEGSRLTVL.

V usage is TRBV18 and J usage is TRBJ2-4. The CDR3 runs to 16 residues. CDR1 and CDR2 from the germline V gene are KGHSH and LQKENI. The CDR3 spells CASSPREGLTKNIQYF.

V and J are TRBV27 and TRBJ2-7; TCRdb's D call of TRBD1 is untestable without DNA. The CDR3 is made up of 16 amino acids. CDR1 is MNHEY, CDR2 SMNVEV, per germline (reference sequence). CDR3 sequence: CASSPSRGQFFYEQYF.

The chain uses TRBV24-1 and TRBJ2-2; there is no DNA to check the TCRdb D call of TRBD2. The CDR3 is 16 residues long. CDR1 and CDR2 from the germline V gene are KGHDR and SFDVKD. CDR3: CATSVEGPAAAGELFF.

The chain carries TRBV4-3 and TRBJ1-4. Germline CDR1 is LGHNA and CDR2 is YSLEER. This CDR3 contains 16 residues. CDR3 region: CASSPSAGRNNEKLFF.

This CDR3 is CSVVPGGDGPLEQFF. The V gene is TRBV29-1, the J gene TRBJ2-1; TCRdb picks TRBD2, but there is no DNA to check that call. Germline V gene lookup returns CDR1 SQVTM and CDR2 ANQGSEA. This CDR3 spans 15 amino acids.

The rearrangement uses TRBV7-7 and TRBJ2-1; there is no DNA to check the TCRdb D call of TRBD2. The CDR3 is made up of 16 amino acids. Looked up from germline, CDR1 is SSHAT and CDR2 is FNYEAQ (reference sequence). The CDR3 protein is CASSLYLAGGGNEQFF. The full variable domain, rest sourced from reference TRBV7-7 and TRBJ2-1, is GAGVSQSPRYKVTKRGQDVTLRCDPISSHATLYWYQQALGQGPEFLTYFNYEAQPDKSGLPSDRFSAERPEGSISTLTIQRTEQRDSAMYRCASSLYLAGGGNEQFFGPGTRLTVL.

This sequence joins TRBV28 and TRBJ2-5; absent DNA, TCRdb's TRBD2 call cannot be checked. The CDR3 runs 16 residues. Per germline, CDR1 MDHEN and CDR2 SYDVKM. CDR3 loop: CASSRRLAGEQETQYF.

The gene calls are TRBV12-3 or TRBV12-4 and TRBJ2-7. This CDR3 spans 12 amino acids. CDR3 sequence reads: CASSFFTYEQYF.